The present T cell receptor (beta chain) was sequenced within a study of blood T cell repertoires in COVID-19. Study summary: COVID-19 samples from acute and convalescent phases originated in the United States, Italy and Spain. T cells, B-cell-depleted T cells, or PBMCs provided the cDNA or gDNA that served as material.

CDR1 is DFQATT, CDR2 SNEGSKA, per germline (reference sequence). J lost 8 bases, V lost 3 bases, and 8 bases had no gene match. The CDR3 totals 15 residues. Methods used by the authors: Amplified reference gene primers provided the basis for estimating nucleated cell counts. This table comes from immunoSEQ multiplex PCR, and its TCRdb copy is limited to in-frame clones, with some not included. D and trimming were read from the DNA, whereas the V and J calls and clone size are those reported in that table. The sample includes tens of thousands of clones, 88% of them seen just once. The rearrangement uses TRBV20-1 and TRBJ2-1; 12 nucleotides line up with TRBD2. The origin of this receptor is a woman aged 80 or over with acute or convalescent COVID-19. Sequenced material: peripheral blood. In nucleotides, the CDR3 is TGCAGTGCTAGTCCGGCTAGCGGGAGGGCTTATGAGCAGTTCTTC. As protein: CSASPASGRAYEQFF.